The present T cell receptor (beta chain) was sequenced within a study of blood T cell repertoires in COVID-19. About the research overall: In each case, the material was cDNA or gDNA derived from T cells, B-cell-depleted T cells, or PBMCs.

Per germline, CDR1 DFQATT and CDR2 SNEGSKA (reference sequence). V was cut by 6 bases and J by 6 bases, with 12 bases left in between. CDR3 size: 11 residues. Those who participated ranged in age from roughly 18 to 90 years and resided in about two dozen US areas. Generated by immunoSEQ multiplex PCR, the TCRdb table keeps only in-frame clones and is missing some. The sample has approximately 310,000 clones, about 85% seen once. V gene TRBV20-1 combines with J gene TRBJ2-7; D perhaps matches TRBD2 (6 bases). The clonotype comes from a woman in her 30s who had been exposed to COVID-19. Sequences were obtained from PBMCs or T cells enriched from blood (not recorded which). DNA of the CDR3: TGCAGTGCCGTGTTGCGGGGCGAGCAGTACTTC. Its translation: CSAVLRGEQYF.